This is a list of T cell receptor beta chains from one sample in a study of shared clonotypes between healthy human individuals. The table came from immunoSEQ multiplex PCR; TCRdb's copy has only in-frame clones and leaves some out. The sample has 1.6 million or so clones, 98% seen once. Input material: naive CD4+ T cells sorted from blood. The receptor source for this set is a man under 40 in good health. Each CDR3 is given with its conserved first and last residue. The D gene is left open where the match is weak. Clone size, where shown, is once, few, many, or a class for clones that have expanded.

d_call	v_call	clone_size	j_call	cdr3_aa	cdr3_nt
-	TRBV29-1	once	TRBJ2-7	CSGGVPYEQYF	TGCAGCGGGGGGGTCCCCTACGAGCAGTACTTC
TRBD2	TRBV5-1	-	TRBJ2-2	CASSPGLAGGQNTGELFF	TGCGCCAGCAGCCCGGGACTAGCGGGAGGACAGAACACCGGGGAGCTGTTTTTT
-	TRBV7-8	-	TRBJ2-7	CASSITREQYF	TGTGCCAGCAGCATTACTAGAGAGCAGTACTTC
-	TRBV6-5	-	TRBJ2-7	CASSSFGTEQYF	TGTGCCAGCAGTTCGTTTGGGACAGAGCAGTACTTC
-	TRBV5-1	-	TRBJ1-1	CASSFTRLGTEAFF	TGCGCCAGCAGCTTTACCCGGTTGGGCACTGAAGCTTTCTTT
-	TRBV2	once	TRBJ1-5	CASRGAVGHGQPQHF	TGTGCCAGCAGGGGGGCAGTGGGGCATGGACAGCCCCAGCATTTT
TRBD1	TRBV28	-	TRBJ2-7	CASSLSDRADEQYF	TGTGCCAGCAGTTTATCGGACAGGGCCGACGAGCAGTACTTC
-	TRBV2	-	TRBJ2-2	CASSEVARYTGELFF	TGTGCCAGCAGTGAAGTAGCGCGGTACACCGGGGAGCTGTTTTTT
TRBD2	TRBV27	-	TRBJ2-7	CASSTGLAGGQQGYEQYF	TGTGCCAGCAGTACCGGACTAGCGGGAGGGCAACAGGGCTACGAGCAGTACTTC
-	TRBV27	-	TRBJ2-7	CASSPTVPPYEQYF	TGTGCCAGCAGTCCTACCGTCCCTCCCTACGAGCAGTACTTC
TRBD2	TRBV18	-	TRBJ2-7	CASSPVASGLAGNEQYF	TGTGCCAGCTCACCCGTTGCCTCGGGACTAGCGGGAAACGAGCAGTACTTC
-	TRBV10-3	once	TRBJ1-2	CAISDMQPKNYGYTF	TGTGCCATCAGTGACATGCAACCCAAAAACTATGGCTACACCTTC
-	TRBV7-3	-	TRBJ1-1	CASSSSLNTEAFF	TGTGCCAGCAGCTCCTCATTGAACACTGAAGCTTTCTTT
TRBD2	TRBV6-6	-	TRBJ2-3	CASSYGLAGLDTQYF	TGTGCCAGCAGTTACGGTCTAGCGGGATTGGATACGCAGTATTTT
TRBD1	TRBV4-1	-	TRBJ1-3	CASSQLSDRGLGNTIYF	TGCGCCAGCAGCCAACTATCGGACAGGGGGTTAGGAAACACCATATATTTT
-	TRBV15	once	TRBJ1-2	CATSRDLGYTF	TGTGCCACCAGCAGAGATTTGGGCTACACCTTC
-	TRBV19	-	TRBJ1-5	CASSPGTSLQPQHF	TGTGCCAGTAGCCCCGGGACAAGTCTTCAGCCCCAGCATTTT
-	TRBV18	-	TRBJ1-1	CASSPEQGKTEAFF	TGTGCCAGCTCACCAGAACAGGGTAAAACTGAAGCTTTCTTT
TRBD1	TRBV11-1	-	TRBJ2-7	CASSYRGQRSEQYF	TGTGCCAGCAGCTACCGGGGACAGAGGAGCGAGCAGTACTTC
-	TRBV7-9	-	TRBJ1-2	CASSSDYGYTF	TGTGCCAGCAGCTCCGATTATGGCTACACCTTC
TRBD2	TRBV7-7	-	TRBJ2-7	CASSSGRANEQYF	TGTGCTAGTTCTAGCGGGAGGGCCAACGAGCAGTACTTC
TRBD1	TRBV6-5	-	TRBJ1-2	CASSSQGVGGYTF	TGTGCCAGCAGTTCCCAGGGGGTGGGTGGCTACACCTTC
-	TRBV7-9	-	TRBJ2-5	CASRPGQNQETQYF	TGTGCCAGCAGGCCTGGACAGAACCAAGAGACCCAGTACTTC
-	TRBV15	-	TRBJ2-2	CATSRDSSRSNTGELFF	TGTGCCACCAGCAGAGATAGTTCTCGATCGAACACCGGGGAGCTGTTTTTT
TRBD1	TRBV5-1	-	TRBJ2-7	CASRRDSSYEQYF	TGCGCCAGCCGCCGGGACAGCTCCTACGAGCAGTACTTC
-	TRBV28	-	TRBJ1-1	CASSPMAGRFPEAFF	TGTGCCAGCAGCCCGATGGCAGGGAGGTTCCCTGAAGCTTTCTTT
-	TRBV5-4	-	TRBJ2-1	CASSFTLLDYNEQFF	TGTGCCAGCAGCTTTACACTCTTGGACTACAATGAGCAGTTCTTC
TRBD1	TRBV5-1	-	TRBJ2-7	CASSLDRRQGNNEQYF	TGCGCCAGCAGCTTGGATAGGAGACAGGGGAACAACGAGCAGTACTTC
-	TRBV5-1	-	TRBJ2-7	CASSLTRAYEQYF	TGCGCCAGCAGCTTGACCAGAGCCTACGAGCAGTACTTC
-	TRBV5-6	-	TRBJ2-5	CASSLIGAGETQYF	TGTGCCAGCAGCTTAATCGGGGCCGGGGAGACCCAGTACTTC
-	TRBV27	-	TRBJ2-3	CASSLRGSRADTQYF	TGTGCCAGCAGTTTACGGGGGAGTCGCGCAGATACGCAGTATTTT
TRBD2	TRBV5-4	-	TRBJ2-7	CASSLPGGAHEQYF	TGTGCCAGCAGCTTGCCCGGGGGGGCCCACGAGCAGTACTTC
TRBD2	TRBV5-1	-	TRBJ2-2	CASSPEPGLAGRANTGELFF	TGCGCCAGCAGCCCAGAACCGGGACTAGCGGGGCGGGCGAACACCGGGGAGCTGTTTTTT
TRBD1	TRBV5-6	-	TRBJ1-5	CASSLYDREANQPQHF	TGTGCCAGCAGCTTGTACGACAGGGAAGCCAATCAGCCCCAGCATTTT
-	TRBV6-5	-	TRBJ2-2	CASSYSRGGSGELFF	TGTGCCAGCAGTTACTCGAGAGGGGGTTCCGGGGAGCTGTTTTTT
-	TRBV28	-	TRBJ1-2	CASSFGPGNYGYTF	TGTGCCAGCAGTTTTGGTCCAGGGAACTATGGCTACACCTTC
TRBD2	TRBV27	-	TRBJ2-7	CAIHRVSGSYEQYF	TGTGCCATCCACCGTGTTAGCGGGAGTTATGAGCAGTACTTC
-	TRBV29-1	-	TRBJ2-5	CSVRDGQETQYF	TGCAGCGTCCGGGACGGGCAAGAGACCCAGTACTTC
-	TRBV14	-	TRBJ2-3	CASSQVFQAEGSDTQYF	TGTGCCAGCAGCCAAGTCTTCCAGGCGGAGGGGTCAGATACGCAGTATTTT
-	TRBV5-1	-	TRBJ2-2	CASKTGSDARELFF	TGCGCCAGCAAGACGGGATCCGATGCGAGGGAGCTGTTTTTT
-	TRBV10-1	-	TRBJ2-3	CASSESTSGRRYTQYF	TGCGCCAGCAGTGAGTCGACGAGCGGTAGGAGGTATACGCAGTATTTT
TRBD2	TRBV29-1	-	TRBJ2-3	CSVEFPSGRSTDTQYF	TGCAGCGTTGAATTCCCTAGCGGGAGGTCGACAGATACGCAGTATTTT
TRBD2	TRBV10-1	-	TRBJ2-3	CASSRSSGSPGVQYF	TGCGCCAGCAGTCGGTCTAGCGGGAGCCCTGGTGTGCAGTATTTT
TRBD2	TRBV5-1	-	TRBJ2-7	CASRLSGRSYEQYF	TGCGCCAGCAGGCTTAGCGGGCGCTCCTACGAGCAGTACTTC
-	TRBV7-8	-	TRBJ2-1	CASTVLAGISSYNEQFF	TGTGCCAGCACCGTTCTGGCGGGCATCTCTTCCTACAATGAGCAGTTCTTC
-	TRBV4-1	once	TRBJ2-1	CASSAEGQYNEQFF	TGCGCCAGCAGCGCGGAAGGACAGTACAATGAGCAGTTCTTC
TRBD1	TRBV2	-	TRBJ1-5	CASSGQGFNQPQHF	TGTGCCAGCAGTGGACAGGGATTCAATCAGCCCCAGCATTTT
TRBD1	TRBV5-5	-	TRBJ2-2	CASSSTGGLSGTGELFF	TGTGCCAGCAGCAGTACAGGGGGCTTATCTGGAACCGGGGAGCTGTTTTTT
-	TRBV19	-	TRBJ2-5	CASSTGQETQYF	TGTGCCAGTAGTACTGGGCAGGAGACCCAGTACTTC
TRBD1	TRBV6-5	once	TRBJ2-7	CASSFLRDRTYEQYF	TGTGCCAGCAGTTTCCTCAGGGACAGGACCTACGAGCAGTACTTC
-	TRBV5-4	-	TRBJ1-2	CASSLRVIPDGYTF	TGTGCCAGCAGCTTGAGAGTTATCCCCGATGGCTACACCTTC
TRBD1	TRBV2	-	TRBJ2-7	CASSETGTGALGHF	TGTGCCAGCAGTGAAACCGGGACAGGGGCATTAGGACACTTC
TRBD2	TRBV25-1	-	TRBJ2-1	CASNSGSGSYNEQFF	TGTGCCAGCAACTCCGGGAGCGGGAGTTACAATGAGCAGTTCTTC
-	TRBV6-6	once	TRBJ2-7	CASTDGYEQYF	TGTGCCAGCACCGACGGCTACGAGCAGTACTTC
-	TRBV4-3	-	TRBJ1-5	CASSPSRREGQPQHF	TGCGCCAGCAGCCCCTCCCGGAGGGAAGGTCAGCCCCAGCATTTT